These T cell receptor beta chains were read from a single sample in a study of T-cell memory formation after mild COVID-19. In TCRdb, the 5' RACE reads were re-called with MiXCR into one record per CDR3 protein. The sample comprises a few hundred thousand distinct CDR3 sequences, 15% to 20% of which are singletons, and roughly 22% rests with the top ten. Material: PBMCs or a T cell subset sorted from them (not recorded which). These TCRs come from a man between 18 and 29 years old who had mild COVID-19 (a few samples of this study predate the infection). Cell type and time point are not known. CDR3s include the opening cysteine and the closing phenylalanine or tryptophan.

v_gene: TRBV5-1; CDR3aa: CASSLERDRAFF
v_gene: TRBV14; CDR3aa: CASSQERVGGYSYEQYF
v_gene: TRBV4-2; CDR3aa: CASSPRQVGSKNIQYF
v_gene: TRBV20-1; CDR3aa: CSASSSVGARDRVVADTQYF
v_gene: TRBV5-1; CDR3aa: CASSLSGVAQYF
v_gene: TRBV28; CDR3aa: CASSPFRQGAGDTQYF
v_gene: TRBV2; CDR3aa: CASSETGSGSPLHF
v_gene: TRBV6-2/TRBV6-3; CDR3aa: CASSPGQGFNEQFF
v_gene: TRBV4-3; CDR3aa: CASSRSWRGSYEQYF
v_gene: TRBV10-3; CDR3aa: CAISSVSQETQYF
v_gene: TRBV6-4; CDR3aa: CASSGGASTDTQYF
v_gene: TRBV19; CDR3aa: CASSSGPPRPYEQYF
v_gene: TRBV5-5; CDR3aa: CASSPRTGRTEAFF
v_gene: TRBV6-6; CDR3aa: CASRDLGGRTDTQYF
v_gene: TRBV20-1; CDR3aa: CSGRSSYNSPLHF
v_gene: TRBV6-4; CDR3aa: CASSVRAADTQYF
v_gene: TRBV7-9; CDR3aa: CASSSQGVGYTF
v_gene: TRBV10-3; CDR3aa: CAIKGRSNTGELFF
v_gene: TRBV24-1; CDR3aa: CATAEAGLETQYF
v_gene: TRBV7-9; CDR3aa: CASSFGQGIIENTEAFF
v_gene: TRBV12-3/TRBV12-4; CDR3aa: CASSLIPNEQFF
v_gene: TRBV5-1; CDR3aa: CASSLAGQGALGEQYF
v_gene: TRBV5-1; CDR3aa: CASSSLGTGEETQYF
v_gene: TRBV4-2; CDR3aa: CASSHMGRSTDTQYF
v_gene: TRBV27; CDR3aa: CASSLYSTGLAKNIQYF
v_gene: TRBV6-5; CDR3aa: CASSSQRGRGNTEAFF
v_gene: TRBV20-1; CDR3aa: CSAARGEKLFF
v_gene: TRBV6-5; CDR3aa: CASKSMAVGGNTEAFF
v_gene: TRBV7-3; CDR3aa: CASSSGQGSTGELFF
v_gene: TRBV7-9; CDR3aa: CASSQGLAEAFF
v_gene: TRBV5-1; CDR3aa: CASSLHSSEAFF
v_gene: TRBV7-8; CDR3aa: CASSLTLVGTGELFF
v_gene: TRBV20-1; CDR3aa: CSARDFRDRGYQETQYF
v_gene: TRBV13; CDR3aa: CASSLVYTGELFF
v_gene: TRBV4-2; CDR3aa: CASSQGSKDTSYNEQFF
v_gene: TRBV12-3/TRBV12-4; CDR3aa: CASSSPARGWETQYF
v_gene: TRBV27; CDR3aa: CASRRTEGYLDYTF
v_gene: TRBV24-1; CDR3aa: CATSDSTGDGYTF
v_gene: TRBV7-2; CDR3aa: CASSFGLAGYEQYF
v_gene: TRBV6-2/TRBV6-3; CDR3aa: CASSDRPIYGYTF
v_gene: TRBV7-8; CDR3aa: CASSLAPGPEGQNIQYF
v_gene: TRBV7-3; CDR3aa: CASSLKAGGIYNEQFF